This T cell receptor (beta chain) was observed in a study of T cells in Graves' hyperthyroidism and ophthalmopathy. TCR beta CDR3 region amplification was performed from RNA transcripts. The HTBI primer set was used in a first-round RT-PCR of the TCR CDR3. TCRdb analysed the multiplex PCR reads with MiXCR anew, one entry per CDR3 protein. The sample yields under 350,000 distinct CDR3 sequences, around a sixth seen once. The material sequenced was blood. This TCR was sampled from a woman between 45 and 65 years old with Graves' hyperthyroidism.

CDR3: CASSSGGSAGELFF. The CDR3 DNA follows: TGTGCCAGCAGCTCCGGGGGGAGCGCCGGGGAGCTGTTTTTT. The V gene is TRBV2, the J gene TRBJ2-2, with TRBD2 identical over 7 bases. The CDR3 runs 14 residues. V lost 6 bases and J lost 6; bases outside the gene matches: 7. Germline V CDR1 and CDR2: SNHLY, FYNNEI.